This T cell receptor (beta chain) was captured in a study of T cells in Graves' hyperthyroidism and ophthalmopathy. The CDR3 runs 16 residues. Germline CDR1 is SGDLS and CDR2 is YYNGEE. The V and J ends lost 3 bases and 0 bases respectively, with 16 bases between them. Study-level findings and limits: Clonotypes that were expanded in thyroid above 0.001 mostly appeared in blood too. Researchers report that a 13 V-J model separated ophthalmopathy from stable hyperthyroidism.

The CDR3 regions of TCR beta were amplified from RNA transcripts. Carried out on the TCR CDR3, a first-round RT-PCR used the HTBI primer set. MiXCR, run by TCRdb on the multiplex PCR reads, gives a single entry per CDR3 protein. The sample records about 560,000 distinct CDR3 sequences, approximately 15% being singletons. This clonotype came up many times. Its target is not known. The sequence was obtained from a woman under 30 with Graves' hyperthyroidism. Sequencing was performed on blood. The V and J genes are TRBV9 and TRBJ2-7, with D maybe TRBD2 (6 bases). The CDR3 here is CASSARGLALSYEQYF. For the CDR3, the DNA is TGTGCCAGCAGCGCTAGGGGACTGGCCCTCTCCTACGAGCAGTACTTC.